A single sample gave rise to the 32 T cell receptor beta chains below, sequenced in a study of beta chain features in type 1 diabetes. Their target antigens are unknown. The sequenced template was cDNA made from the entire isolated RNA. Assay: immunoSEQ multiplex PCR; the TCRdb copy retains only in-frame clones and omits some. The sample lists roughly 700,000 clones; roughly 13% were seen once. General study points: TCRB CDR3 length was moderately but significantly reduced in all four CD4+ subsets of Type 1 diabetes patients.

Sequencing used naive CD4+ T cells from blood. The receptors here all came from a man aged 18 to 35 with type 1 diabetes.

This clone was observed a handful of times. The rearrangement links TRBV29-1 to TRBJ2-3; the match to TRBD2 covers 9 bases. J lost 1 base, V lost 0 bases, and 5 bases had no gene match. Germline V CDR1 and CDR2: SQVTM, ANQGSEA. The CDR3 runs 16 residues. DNA of the CDR3: TGCAGCGTTGAAGACCTCGCTAGCGGGGGCACAGATACGCAGTATTTT. It translates to CSVEDLASGGTDTQYF.

This clone was seen a few times. V is TRBV18 and J is TRBJ2-7; D gene uncertain. Trimming took off 4 bases at V and 7 bases at J, with 11 bases between the two ends. The CDR3 length is 12 residues. Germline CDR1 is KGHSH and CDR2 is LQKENI. The chain's CDR3 is CASSHAAGEQYF. The CDR3 DNA follows: TGTGCCAGCTCACACGCCGCTGGGGAGCAGTACTTC.

This clone occurred a few times. The chain joins TRBV5-1 to TRBJ1-2; no clear D. There are 14 residues in the CDR3. The germline gives CDR1 SGHRS, CDR2 YFSETQ. Trimming pared 0 bases from V and 4 bases from J, leaving 10 bases between. The CDR3 DNA follows: TGCGCCAGCAGCTTGGCGGCAGAGGGCTATGGCTACACCTTC. It specifies CASSLAAEGYGYTF.

This chain connects TRBV30 to TRBJ2-6; maybe TRBD1 (6 bases). V dropped 2 bases and J dropped 12 bases, with 23 bases sitting between them. CDR1 GTSNPN and CDR2 SVGIG come from the germline V gene (reference sequence). This CDR3 is 16 amino acids long. CDR3 in amino acids: CAWSPTRTEAPSVLTF. The CDR3 region has the DNA TGTGCCTGGAGTCCAACACGGACAGAGGCCCCAAGCGTCCTGACTTTC.

This clone was detected only a few times. The V and J genes are TRBV19 and TRBJ1-2; D gene unclear. CDR3 size: 13 residues. V lost 4 bases, J lost 5 bases, and 11 bases lay in between. Germline V gene sequence: CDR1 LNHDA, CDR2 SQIVND (reference sequence). The CDR3 DNA follows: TGTGCCAGTAGTACAGTCGTAGTGTATGGCTACACCTTC. Protein: CASSTVVVYGYTF.

This clone has just a few counts. The chain recombines TRBV2 with TRBJ1-1; D uncertain. Between the trimmed V and J ends, which lost 6 bases and 9 bases, there was a span of 17 bases. Germline CDR1 reads SNHLY; CDR2 reads FYNNEI. The CDR3 totals 13 residues. CDR3 loop: CASRPVAEVQAFF. The CDR3 region has the DNA TGTGCCAGCAGACCCGTAGCAGAGGTCCAAGCTTTCTTT. Looking up the rest from reference TRBV2 and TRBJ1-1 gives the full variable domain: EPEVTQTPSHQVTQMGQEVILRCVPISNHLYFYWYRQILGQKVEFLVSFYNNEISEKSEIFDDQFSVERPDGSNFTLKIRSTKLEDSAMYFCASRPVAEVQAFFGQGTRLTVV.

This clone was observed a handful of times. The chain combines TRBV27 with TRBJ1-3; tentatively, D is TRBD1 (5 bases). CDR1 and CDR2 from the germline V gene are MNHEY and SMNVEV (reference sequence). V was cut by 10 bases and J by 8 bases, with 24 bases left in between. The CDR3 consists of 15 residues. CDR3 DNA: TGTGCCACAGCCGGGACTTTCGACGGATCGGACACCATATATTTT. Amino acid sequence: CATAGTFDGSDTIYF.

In regard to this clone: Other nucleotide sequences from this sample produce the same CDR3. This chain connects TRBV5-1 to TRBJ1-5; no definite D call. This CDR3 is built from 13 residues. V was shortened by 0 bases and J by 5 bases, with 6 bases between the two germline ends. The germline gives CDR1 SGHRS, CDR2 YFSETQ. DNA of the CDR3: TGCGCCAGCAGCTTGGGGAGAGATCAGCCCCAGCATTTT. Translated: CASSLGRDQPQHF.

The chain recombines TRBV2 with TRBJ2-2, with D possibly matching TRBD1 (5 bases). The CDR3 is 14 amino acids. Trimming shortened V by 2 bases and J by 1 base, and 5 bases separated the two germline ends. The germline V gene encodes CDR1 SNHLY and CDR2 FYNNEI. The DNA of the CDR3 is TGTGCCAGCAGTGAACAGGGGAACACCGGGGAGCTGTTTTTT. Protein product: CASSEQGNTGELFF.

This clone turned up a few times. V usage is TRBV7-2 and J usage is TRBJ2-5; no clear D. V was trimmed by 1 base and J by 0 bases, leaving 9 bases between them. This CDR3 has 15 amino acids. Germline V CDR1 and CDR2: SGHTA, FQGNSA. CDR3 protein: CASSLVVAYQETQYF. DNA of the CDR3: TGTGCCAGCAGCTTAGTGGTAGCCTACCAAGAGACCCAGTACTTC. Together with reference TRBV7-2 and TRBJ2-5, the CDR3 gives the full variable domain: GAGVSQSPSNKVTEKGKDVELRCDPISGHTALYWYRQSLGQGLEFLIYFQGNSAPDKSGLPSDRFSAERTGGSVSTLTIQRTQQEDSAVYLCASSLVVAYQETQYFGPGTRLLVL.

This clone was counted a few times. This rearrangement joins TRBV25-1 to TRBJ1-2; D may be TRBD1 (6 bases). Germline V gives CDR1 MGHDK, CDR2 SYGVNS. The CDR3 length is 14 residues. The germline V and J ends were trimmed by 4 bases and 8 bases, with 17 bases remaining between them. DNA of the CDR3: TGTGCCAGCAGTGCCTCCGGGACATCTGGGGGCTACACCTTC. Translating gives CASSASGTSGGYTF.

In this sample, this clone turned up a few times. The chain couples TRBV30 to TRBJ2-2; D is perhaps TRBD2 (8 bases). Germline CDR1 reads GTSNPN; CDR2 reads SVGIG (reference sequence). V was clipped by 4 bases and J by 1 base, with 13 bases between them. The CDR3 loop spans 15 amino acids. Here the CDR3 DNA reads TGTGCCTGGATAGCGGGACAGATGAACACCGGGGAGCTGTTTTTT. It is translated as CAWIAGQMNTGELFF.

This clone was counted a few times. The chain recombines TRBV6-1 with TRBJ1-1; D gene unclear. Deletions cut 8 bases from V and 1 base from J, with 11 bases between. The CDR3 extends over 13 amino acids. Germline V gene sequence: CDR1 MNHNS, CDR2 SASEGT. Written as DNA, the CDR3 is TGTGCCAGCGGAGAGACTGAGAACACTGAAGCTTTCTTT. Its translation is CASGETENTEAFF.

The sample holds a few counts of this clone. The chain recombines TRBV7-9 with TRBJ2-4; TRBD1 might be the D (6 bases). The germline V and J ends were trimmed by 1 base and 5 bases, with 9 bases remaining between them. The germline gives CDR1 SEHNR, CDR2 FQNEAQ (reference sequence). This CDR3 contains 14 residues. The CDR3, as DNA: TGTGCCAGCAGCTTAGGCAGGGGTCAAAACATTCAGTACTTC. This codes for CASSLGRGQNIQYF.

CDR3 region: CASSPYETQETQYF. As DNA, the CDR3 is TGTGCCAGCTCACCATATGAGACCCAAGAGACCCAGTACTTC. This sequence joins TRBV18 and TRBJ2-5, with D unclear. V gave up 2 bases and J gave up 1 base, with 8 bases separating them. Germline V gene sequence: CDR1 KGHSH, CDR2 LQKENI. The CDR3 is 14 residues long.

This clone was counted a few times. The CDR3 reads CASSESTRGSGDEQYF. The CDR3 nucleotides read TGCGCCAGCAGTGAGTCGACTCGGGGGTCCGGCGACGAGCAGTACTTC. The chain recombines TRBV10-2 with TRBJ2-7; D might be TRBD2 (6 bases). Germline V CDR1 and CDR2: WSHSY, SAAADI. Between the trimmed V and J ends, which lost 0 bases and 5 bases, there was a span of 17 bases. The length of the CDR3 is 16 residues.

V and J are TRBV7-2 and TRBJ2-7, with D perhaps assigned TRBD1 or TRBD2 (5 bases each). The CDR3 spans 14 residues. The ends were cut back, 3 bases at V and 0 bases at J, with 9 bases in the middle. In germline, CDR1 is SGHTA, CDR2 FQGNSA. CDR3 bases: TGTGCCAGCAGCTTCGCAGGGAGCTCCTACGAGCAGTACTTC. Translated, it gives CASSFAGSSYEQYF.

The chain links TRBV7-8 to TRBJ2-2; 8 bases align to TRBD2. Trimming removed 2 bases from V and 7 bases from J; junction bases left unmatched: 12. The CDR3 loop spans 17 amino acids. CDR1 SGHVS and CDR2 FQNEAQ come from the germline V gene. The CDR3 DNA reads TGTGCCAGCAGCTTACAAGCCCTAGCGGGTGGTGGCGGGGAGCTGTTTTTT. It yields the protein CASSLQALAGGGGELFF.

The chain combines TRBV5-1 with TRBJ2-2; possible D gene TRBD2, 6 bases. In germline, CDR1 is SGHRS, CDR2 YFSETQ. V gave up 2 bases and J gave up 6 bases, with 11 bases separating them. The CDR3 extends over 14 amino acids. DNA for the CDR3: TGCGCCAGCAGCTTAACTAGCCCGTCCGGGGAGCTGTTTTTT. Its protein product is CASSLTSPSGELFF.

The chain links TRBV18 to TRBJ1-1; D not certain. The V and J ends lost 6 bases and 6 bases respectively, with 14 bases between them. CDR3 length: 13 amino acids. The V gene's germline CDR1 is KGHSH and CDR2 LQKENI. CDR3 DNA: TGTGCCAGCTCCCCCAGTGATTGGGCTGAAGCTTTCTTT. Its translation: CASSPSDWAEAFF.

The chain joins TRBV5-1 to TRBJ2-7, with D perhaps given as TRBD1 or TRBD2 (5 bases each). The CDR3 sequence is 14 residues long. The germline V gene encodes CDR1 SGHRS and CDR2 YFSETQ. The V end was cut by 4 bases, the J end by 2 bases, with 13 bases between. CDR3 bases: TGCGCCAGCAGCGTGGGACGGCTGGCCTACGAGCAGTACTTC. Amino acids: CASSVGRLAYEQYF.

This rearrangement joins TRBV30 to TRBJ1-2; D call uncertain. The ends were cut back, 1 base at V and 8 bases at J, with 8 bases in the middle. CDR1 and CDR2 (germline): GTSNPN, SVGIG (reference sequence). The CDR3 length is 11 residues. The chain's CDR3 is CAWSELEGYTF. The CDR3 DNA reads as TGTGCCTGGAGTGAACTCGAAGGCTACACCTTC.

For the CDR3, the DNA is TGTGCCTGGAGTTCTGCAACTAATGAAAAACTGTTTTTT. This gives the protein CAWSSATNEKLFF. The J gene is TRBJ1-4, the V gene TRBV30; D remains ambiguous. The V gene's germline CDR1 is GTSNPN and CDR2 SVGIG (reference sequence). This CDR3 has 13 residues. The V gene lost 2 bases and the J gene lost 0 bases, with 4 bases spanning the gap.

This clone was counted between two and nine times. This chain links TRBV25-1 with TRBJ2-1, with D possibly being TRBD2 (5 bases). The CDR3 is made up of 14 amino acids. V lost 6 bases and J 5 bases, leaving 14 bases between the germline ends. The germline V gene has CDR1 MGHDK and CDR2 SYGVNS. The CDR3 nucleotides read TGTGCCAGCAGACTAGACTGGAAGGACAATGAGCAGTTCTTC. It codes for CASRLDWKDNEQFF. Using reference TRBV25-1 and TRBJ2-1 for the parts outside the CDR3, the full variable domain is EADIYQTPRYLVIGTGKKITLECSQTMGHDKMYWYQQDPGMELHLIHYSYGVNSTEKGDLSSESTVSRIRTEHFPLTLESARPSHTSQYLCASRLDWKDNEQFFGPGTRLTVL.

In its sample, this clone was seen a few times. CDR3 coding DNA: TGTGCCAGCAGCTTAACAGGGTTCTCTGGAAACACCATATATTTT. Residues: CASSLTGFSGNTIYF. This chain joins TRBV28 and TRBJ1-3, with TRBD1 as a possible D gene (6 bases). This CDR3 is 15 amino acids long. V was cut by 6 bases and J by 0 bases, with 12 bases left in between. Germline V CDR1 and CDR2: MDHEN, SYDVKM.

In regard to this clone: Compared with germline, one end of the junction differs, possibly owing to a read error. The chain couples TRBV2 to TRBJ1-1; D call uncertain. CDR1 is SNHLY, CDR2 FYNNEI, per germline. The CDR3 is 15 residues long. CDR3 region: CASSEGGILNTEAFF. CDR3 nucleotide sequence: TGTGCCAGCAGCGAAGGAGGCATATTGAACACTGAAGCTTTCTTT.

In this sample, this clone turned up once. The V call is TRBV30, the J call TRBJ1-1; a possible D gene is TRBD1 (5 bases). The CDR3 runs to 16 residues. Deletions cut 2 bases from V and 0 bases from J, with 16 bases between. Germline CDR1 reads GTSNPN; CDR2 reads SVGIG (reference sequence). This chain's CDR3 is CAWSPPRGRLNTEAFF. The CDR3 nucleotides are TGTGCCTGGAGTCCCCCACGGGGACGGCTGAACACTGAAGCTTTCTTT.

This clone was detected a few times. The J gene is TRBJ2-7, the V gene TRBV13; 9 nucleotides match TRBD2. Germline V gives CDR1 PRHDT, CDR2 FYEKMQ (reference sequence). The CDR3 has 17 amino acids. The J segment lost 7 bases and the V segment lost 0 bases, leaving 13 bases of the junction unmatched. CDR3: CASSLGGLGLASFEQYF. The CDR3 DNA reads as TGTGCCAGCAGCTTAGGCGGCCTGGGACTAGCTTCCTTTGAGCAGTACTTC.

This clone turned up a few times. V usage is TRBV20-1 and J usage is TRBJ2-1; D gene ambiguous. The CDR3 spans 11 residues. In germline, CDR1 is DFQATT, CDR2 SNEGSKA (reference sequence). The V end lost 5 bases, the J end lost 6 bases, and 8 bases lay between the germline ends. The CDR3 loop is CSAYRTNEQFF. The DNA for the CDR3 is TGCAGTGCTTACCGGACCAATGAGCAGTTCTTC.

This clone showed up just a few times. The chain combines TRBV28 with TRBJ1-6; D gene ambiguous. Germline CDR1 MDHEN, CDR2 SYDVKM. The CDR3 totals 14 residues. The V end lost 6 bases, the J end lost 10 bases, and 16 bases lay between the germline ends. CDR3 sequence reads: CASSPHLTGSPLHF. DNA for the CDR3: TGTGCCAGCAGCCCCCACCTCACGGGGTCACCCCTCCACTTT.

A remark on this clone: Germline and junction disagree at one end, which may indicate a read error. J is TRBJ2-7 and V is TRBV10-3; 8 bases map to TRBD1. The CDR3 consists of 15 residues. The V gene's germline CDR1 is ENHRY and CDR2 SYGVKD. The CDR3 is CAISEFTGGPYEQYF. CDR3 sequence (DNA): TGTGCCATCAGCGAGTTCACAGGGGGACCCTACGAGCAGTACTTC.

The rearrangement uses TRBV7-6 and TRBJ1-1; no clear D. The CDR3 is made up of 18 amino acids. Germline-derived CDR1 and CDR2 are SGHVS and FNYEAQ. V was clipped by 2 bases and J by 1 base, with 20 bases between them. The CDR3 DNA sequence: TGTGCCAGCAGCTTAACCCCCCCCCGCCTACAACGGAACACTGAAGCTTTCTTT. It codes for CASSLTPPRLQRNTEAFF.